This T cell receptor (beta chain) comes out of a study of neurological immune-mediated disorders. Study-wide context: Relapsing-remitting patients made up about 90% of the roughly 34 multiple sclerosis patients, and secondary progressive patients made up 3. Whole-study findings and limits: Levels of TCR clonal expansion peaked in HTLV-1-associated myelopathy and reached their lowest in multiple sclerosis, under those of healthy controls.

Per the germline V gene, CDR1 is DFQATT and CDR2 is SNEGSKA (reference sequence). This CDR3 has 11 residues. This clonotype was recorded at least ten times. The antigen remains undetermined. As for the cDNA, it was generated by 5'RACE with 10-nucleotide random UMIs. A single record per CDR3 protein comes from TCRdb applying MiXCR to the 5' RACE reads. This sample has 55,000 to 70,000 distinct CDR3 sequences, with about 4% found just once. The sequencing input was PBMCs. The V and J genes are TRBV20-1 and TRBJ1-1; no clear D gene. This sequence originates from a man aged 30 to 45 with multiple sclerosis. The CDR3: CSSVLGETAFF. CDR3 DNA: TGCTCCAGCGTCCTCGGGGAGACGGCTTTCTTT.